The 15 T cell receptor beta chains listed next were all sequenced from one sample in a study of blood T cell repertoires in COVID-19 (TCRdb year 2020). Libraries were constructed by the immunoSEQ multiplex PCR assay. TCRdb carries this immuneACCESS record with in-frame sequences only. Its versions omit some clonotypes, under half of them owing to an unresolved V gene in the studies checked, with the rest unexplained. The sample data list nearly 250,000 clones, and around nine tenths of these were observed just once. Around 1.5% of the sample comes from the top ten. What was sequenced was peripheral blood. Receptors originate from a woman aged 55-75 years who had recovered from COVID-19.

The V and J genes are TRBV29-1 and TRBJ1-3; D uncertain. Looked up from germline, CDR1 is SQVTM and CDR2 is ANQGSEA. V lost 7 bases, J lost 0 bases, and 13 bases lay in between. The length of the CDR3 is 14 residues. DNA for the CDR3: TGCAGCGCCCTCTCGGGAAACTCTGGAAACACCATATATTTT. Its protein product is CSALSGNSGNTIYF.

The V call is TRBV6-5, the J call TRBJ1-1, with TRBD1 matching over 9 bases. CDR3 length: 14 amino acids. Per the germline V gene, CDR1 is MNHEY and CDR2 is SVGAGI. The J segment lost 4 bases and the V segment lost 5 bases, leaving 5 bases of the junction unmatched. CDR3 amino acids: CASSTTGGTTEAFF. The CDR3 nucleotides read TGTGCCAGCAGTACGACAGGGGGAACCACTGAAGCTTTCTTT.

This clone has just a few counts. This sequence joins TRBV27 and TRBJ1-5; 7 bases line up with TRBD1. V lost 6 bases and J lost 2; bases outside the gene matches: 7. The CDR3 has 15 amino acids. The germline V gene encodes CDR1 MNHEY and CDR2 SMNVEV (reference sequence). CDR3 nucleotides: TGTGCCAGCAGCCCAGGGGGGAGCGGCAATCAGCCCCAGCATTTT. Translated, it gives CASSPGGSGNQPQHF.

The rearrangement joins TRBV19 to TRBJ2-7, with a possible D match to TRBD1 (5 bases). Germline CDR1 and CDR2: LNHDA and SQIVND (reference sequence). The V gene lost 6 bases and the J gene lost 6 bases, with 15 bases spanning the gap. The CDR3 is made up of 13 amino acids. Here the CDR3 reads CASSTAQGVEQYF. As DNA, the CDR3 is TGTGCCAGTAGCACCGCCCAGGGTGTCGAGCAGTACTTC.

This sequence joins TRBV9 and TRBJ1-1, with a weak D call TRBD1 (5 bases). Trimming stripped 5 bases from V and 1 base from J, with 21 bases between. The CDR3 contains 17 residues. The germline V gene encodes CDR1 SGDLS and CDR2 YYNGEE. CDR3 sequence: CASRGGDDYEPNTEAFF. In DNA form, the CDR3 reads TGTGCCAGCAGGGGAGGGGACGACTATGAACCGAACACTGAAGCTTTCTTT.

The chain couples TRBV19 to TRBJ2-7; no definite D call. V lost 5 bases to trimming and J lost 4 bases, with 6 bases between them. Germline loops: CDR1 LNHDA, CDR2 SQIVND (reference sequence). CDR3 length: 11 amino acids. CDR3 nucleotides: TGTGCCAGTAGTCCGGGTTACGAGCAGTACTTC. Protein: CASSPGYEQYF.

The J gene is TRBJ2-2, the V gene TRBV4-2; no reliable D call. V lost 3 bases to trimming and J lost 4 bases, with 15 bases between them. Per the germline V gene, CDR1 is LGHNA and CDR2 is YNFKEQ. This CDR3 has 16 amino acids. CDR3 region: CASSQAPGYTTGELFF. The CDR3 region has the DNA TGTGCCAGCAGCCAGGCTCCGGGTTACACCACCGGGGAGCTGTTTTTT.

The chain has TRBV4-1 and TRBJ2-3, with TRBD2 matching over 10 bases. The CDR3 totals 17 residues. V was clipped by 4 bases and J by 1 base; unmatched bases: 8. Germline-derived CDR1 and CDR2 are MGHRA and YSYEKL. The CDR3, as DNA: TGCGCCAGCAGCCCCTTCTCCGGGACTAGCGGCACAGATACGCAGTATTTT. As protein: CASSPFSGTSGTDTQYF.

The chain links TRBV7-2 to TRBJ2-7; the D is unclear. The germline CDR1 and CDR2 sequences are SGHTA and FQGNSA. The CDR3 extends over 14 amino acids. Trimming pared 1 base from V and 2 bases from J, leaving 9 bases between. CDR3 nucleotide sequence: TGTGCCAGCAGCTTAGTAGCTGGTCCCTACGAGCAGTACTTC. It yields the protein CASSLVAGPYEQYF.

The chain combines TRBV27 with TRBJ2-2; 10 bases are a match to TRBD2. This CDR3 is built from 16 residues. The germline gives CDR1 MNHEY, CDR2 SMNVEV (reference sequence). J gave up 3 bases and V 6 bases, and 7 bases lay outside the gene matches. CDR3 bases: TGTGCCAGCAGCCTGACTAGCGGGCGGTACACCGGGGAGCTGTTTTTT. This translates into CASSLTSGRYTGELFF.

The chain couples TRBV6-5 to TRBJ2-1; the match to TRBD2 covers 10 bases. CDR1 is MNHEY, CDR2 SVGAGI, per germline. Trimming removed 8 bases from V and 9 bases from J; junction bases left unmatched: 4. The CDR3 extends over 12 amino acids. Written as DNA, the CDR3 is TGTGCCAGCCGAGCGGGGGGGGGTGAGCAGTTCTTC. This sequence encodes CASRAGGGEQFF.

The CDR3 coding sequence is TGTGCCAGCTTTTACTACAGGGATGAGAAAGATACGCAGTATTTT. This sequence encodes CASFYYRDEKDTQYF. This chain uses TRBV18 with TRBJ2-3; tentative D call: TRBD1 (6 bases). Per the germline V gene, CDR1 is KGHSH and CDR2 is LQKENI. V was clipped by 7 bases and J by 5 bases, with 19 bases between them. The CDR3 consists of 15 residues.

This chain joins TRBV27 and TRBJ2-7, with 10 bases matching TRBD1. V trimming: 5 bases; J trimming: 7 bases; junction bases outside the gene matches: 8. The CDR3 covers 14 residues. Looked up from germline, CDR1 is MNHEY and CDR2 is SMNVEV (reference sequence). CDR3 in amino acids: CASSPGQGWVEQYF. CDR3 coding DNA: TGTGCCAGCAGTCCGGGACAGGGGTGGGTAGAGCAGTACTTC.

The chain combines TRBV3-1 (or the pseudogene TRBV3-2) with TRBJ1-2, with D uncertain. Deletions cut 6 bases from V and 2 bases from J, with 10 bases between. From germline, CDR1 is LGHDT and CDR2 YNNKEL (reference sequence). The CDR3 runs 13 residues. CDR3 region: CASRPTQNYGYTF. In DNA, the CDR3 is TGTGCCAGCAGACCCACACAGAACTATGGCTACACCTTC.

The chain links TRBV10-3 to TRBJ1-6; 11 bases align to TRBD1. The CDR3 is 16 amino acids. V lost 2 bases and J lost 9; bases outside the gene matches: 6. Germline assignment: CDR1 ENHRY and CDR2 SYGVKD. This chain's CDR3 is CAISEGTGTGGSPLHF. The CDR3 nucleotides read TGTGCCATCAGTGAGGGTACCGGGACAGGGGGTTCACCCCTCCACTTT.